The 12 T cell receptor beta chains reported below all come from one sample, sequenced in a study of blood T cells in healthy people across ages. A second about 7 to 12 cycle PCR used barcoded and J-beta primers. In TCRdb, the 5' RACE reads were re-called with MiXCR into one record per CDR3 protein. The repertoire holds 1.5 million to 2 million distinct CDR3 sequences, with about 50% as singletons. The sequenced material came from blood. Receptors were obtained from a woman aged 40 to 49 in good health.

This sequence joins TRBV7-8 and TRBJ2-3; 7 bases match TRBD1. The length of the CDR3 is 14 residues. Germline V gene data show CDR1 as SGHVS and CDR2 as FQNEAQ. V shed 8 bases and J 0 bases; nucleotides not matched to a gene: 5. In DNA form, the CDR3 reads TGTGCCAGCGGCGAGGGACAGAGCACAGATACGCAGTATTTT. Protein product: CASGEGQSTDTQYF.

This clonotype was seen only once. The V and J genes are TRBV28 and TRBJ2-3; TRBD2 aligns across 7 bases. The length of the CDR3 is 15 residues. Looked up from germline, CDR1 is MDHEN and CDR2 is SYDVKM. The trim removed 3 bases at V and 8 bases at J, leaving 11 bases unmatched. The CDR3 coding sequence is TGTGCCAGCAGTTTGTGGCTAGCGGACTTGGGTACGCAGTATTTT. This sequence encodes CASSLWLADLGTQYF.

This chain connects TRBV28 to TRBJ2-1; TRBD2 is a possible D gene (6 bases). The CDR3 covers 13 residues. Germline V lookup: CDR1 MDHEN, CDR2 SYDVKM. Between the trimmed V and J ends, which lost 2 bases and 14 bases, there was a span of 16 bases. CDR3 sequence (DNA): TGTGCCAGCAGTTTAAGCCGGGACTTTGGGGAGTTCTTC. Protein: CASSLSRDFGEFF.

Concerning this clonotype: A single base separates this from a much larger clone, so it may be a read error. The V gene is TRBV28, the J gene TRBJ2-5, with 7 positions matching TRBD2. This CDR3 has 15 amino acids. Germline V gene lookup returns CDR1 MDHEN and CDR2 SYDVKM. Germline trimming cut 2 bases from V and 1 base from J; bases unmatched to any gene: 4. DNA for the CDR3: TGTGCCAGCAGTTTACTAGCGGAGGGCCAAGAGACCCAGTACTTC. Protein product: CASSLLAEGQETQYF.

Concerning this clonotype: One end of the junction varies from germline; a read error may be responsible. The V and J genes are TRBV4-2 and TRBJ2-3; 9 positions agree with TRBD2. Germline loops: CDR1 LGHNA, CDR2 YNFKEQ. The CDR3 totals 15 residues. The CDR3 is CASSSSGDSTDSQYF. CDR3 bases: TGTGCCAGCAGCTCTAGCGGGGATAGCACAGATTCGCAGTATTTT.

This clonotype has more than one count but fewer than ten. The rearrangement uses TRBV7-3 and TRBJ2-4, with 10 positions matching TRBD2. The germline CDR1 and CDR2 sequences are SGHTA and FQGTGA. The CDR3 runs to 13 residues. The ends lost 5 bases at V and 8 bases at J; junction bases unmatched: 3. The CDR3 DNA is TGTGCCAGCAGCCCCGGGACTAGCGACATTCAGTACTTC. Protein sequence: CASSPGTSDIQYF.

This clonotype has a handful of counts. The chain couples TRBV29-1 to TRBJ1-2, with a weak D call TRBD1 (6 bases). CDR3 size: 11 residues. Trimming left V 7 bases short and J 4 bases short, with 10 bases between. Germline-derived CDR1 and CDR2 are SQVTM and ANQGSEA. The CDR3 DNA is TGCAGCGCCGGGGGCGCCTATGGCTACACCTTC. Translating gives CSAGGAYGYTF.

This clonotype showed up just a few times. The chain links TRBV7-2 to TRBJ2-4; TRBD1 is a possible D gene (6 bases). Trimming stripped 1 base from V and 1 base from J, with 11 bases between. CDR1 and CDR2 from the germline V gene are SGHTA and FQGNSA. The CDR3 contains 16 residues. CDR3 coding DNA: TGTGCCAGCAGCTTAGTCAGCACAGGGGCCAAAAACATTCAGTACTTC. Translated: CASSLVSTGAKNIQYF. The complete variable domain, with remaining parts taken from reference TRBV7-2 and TRBJ2-4, reads GAGVSQSPSNKVTEKGKDVELRCDPISGHTALYWYRQSLGQGLEFLIYFQGNSAPDKSGLPSDRFSAERTGGSVSTLTIQRTQQEDSAVYLCASSLVSTGAKNIQYFGAGTRLSVL.

The chain couples TRBV6-2 or TRBV6-3 to TRBJ2-4; D assignment may be TRBD1 or TRBD2 (5 bases each). V was trimmed by 10 bases and J by 13 bases, leaving 23 bases between them. This CDR3 has 13 residues. CDR1 is MNHEY and CDR2 is SVGEGT in the germline V gene. The CDR3 sequence: CATLGTPVLQQYF. The CDR3 DNA reads as TGTGCCACCCTAGGGACCCCGGTTTTGCAGCAGTACTTC.

This clonotype was detected a few times. This chain connects TRBV10-3 to TRBJ1-2, with D maybe TRBD1 (5 bases). With 0 bases removed from V and 6 bases from J, the gap between germline ends came to 20 bases. Germline-derived CDR1 and CDR2 are ENHRY and SYGVKD. This CDR3 region has 17 residues. The CDR3, as DNA: TGTGCCATCAGTGAGTCGACCGGGAGAAGGGGCTGGGATGGCTACACCTTC. As protein: CAISESTGRRGWDGYTF.

This clonotype was detected ten times or more. The gene calls are TRBV28 and TRBJ2-7, with D tentatively TRBD2 (5 bases). The CDR3 is made up of 12 amino acids. V lost 6 bases and J lost 4, with 10 bases in between. Germline lookup yields CDR1 MDHEN and CDR2 SYDVKM. The CDR3 nucleotides read TGTGCCAGCAGACGGACTGGATACGAGCAGTACTTC. Its protein is CASRRTGYEQYF.

The gene calls are TRBV24-1 and TRBJ2-7; D remains unclear. V lost 2 bases and J 7 bases, leaving 8 bases between the germline ends. Germline loops: CDR1 KGHDR, CDR2 SFDVKD. The CDR3 contains 12 residues. The CDR3 region is CATSDSFREQYF. The CDR3 bases are TGTGCCACCAGTGATTCTTTCAGGGAGCAGTACTTC.